Given below is one TCR beta chain in context. This clone's antigen is unknown. No base-level quality is on record; no much larger clone is a single base apart. These data originate in a study of blood T cell repertoires in COVID-19 (dated by TCRdb to about 2020). For the wider study: Samples from collaborators originated in the United States, Italy and Spain and spanned both the acute and convalescent phases of COVID-19. The prospective study material was composed of cDNA or gDNA derived from T cells, B-cell-depleted T cells, or PBMCs. Deeply sampled blood TCRbeta repertoires from subjects exposed to, actively infected with, or recovered from COVID-19 were included in the dataset. The repertoires were released in a freely available public database intended as a resource for research on the immune response to SARS-CoV-2. Samples were obtained from the ongoing ImmuneRACE study (first 160 participants) and from over a thousand subjects provided by 6 global collaborators. A de-identified subject ID, COVID-19 status, age in years and sex were almost always included in the sample metadata. Where available, HLA class I and class II types were obtained from metadata supplied by the sample provider rather than from assay-based typing. What the study reported, not specific to this receptor: The amount of clinical and demographic metadata varied by source and participant and was provided uncurated.

The collaborating institutions used their own protocols to collect whole blood in K2EDTA tubes. For TCRbeta analysis, collaborators shipped samples in one of three forms: frozen whole blood, isolated PBMCs, or DNA extracted from either of those sample types. Taken from cysteine to phenylalanine, the CDR3 has 18 residues. Only the CDR3 portion is preserved as DNA: 54 bases, with reading frame beginning at the first base. The V end loses 7 bases and the J end loses 4 bases, and a stretch of 27 bases separates them. Via the germline V gene, CDR1 is SGHRS and CDR2 YFSETQ. TCRbeta CDR3 regions were amplified from genomic DNA by means of the immunoSEQ Assay, a bias-controlled multiplex PCR. From the authors' description of their analysis: The number of nucleated cells in each sample was estimated from the amplification of reference gene primers within the assay. To quantify the absolute abundance of each unique TCRbeta CDR3 rearrangement, sequence reads were collapsed and filtered. For each sample, productive Simpson clonality was calculated by taking the square root of Simpson's diversity index across productive rearrangements. The table was pulled from immuneACCESS by TCRdb, which kept in-frame rearrangements only. Such tables lose some clones; where checked, under half of the loss comes from unresolved V genes, and the rest has no known cause. Clone size and V and J calls were adopted from that table, with D and trimming inferred from the DNA. This sample is represented by about 68,000 clones; 84% of them were singletons. Around 9.5% of the sample is in the top ten clones.

Sequenced material: peripheral blood. This clonotype originated in a man aged 50 to 59 with active COVID-19. The chain joins TRBV5-1 to TRBJ2-1, with TRBD2 tentatively as D gene (5 bases match). The bases are TGCGCCAGCGGAGGAGGTAATGTGGGAGAGAGGGTGTACAATGAGCAGTTCTTC. This sequence encodes CASGGGNVGERVYNEQFF.